The source of this T cell receptor (beta chain) is a study of blood T cell repertoires in COVID-19. Study at large: The United States, Italy and Spain were the sources of the acute and convalescent COVID-19 samples.

Repertoires were generated with immunoSEQ multiplex PCR, while TCRdb's copy carries only in-frame clones and drops some. The table records approximately 280,000 clones, approximately 90% of them present only once. Participant ages covered about 18 to 100 years across around 25 US areas. Per germline, CDR1 SGHRS and CDR2 YFSETQ. The V and J ends lost 0 bases and 4 bases, in that order; junction bases with no gene match: 3. There are 16 residues in the CDR3. The sample taken for sequencing was PBMCs or T cells enriched from blood (not recorded which). The clonotype originates from a woman between 40 and 50 years old who had recovered from COVID-19. The chain joins TRBV5-1 to TRBJ2-3; 12 bases are shared with TRBD2. CDR3 sequence (DNA): TGCGCCAGCAGCTTGGGACTAGCGGGAGTGTCAGATACGCAGTATTTT. Amino acid sequence: CASSLGLAGVSDTQYF.